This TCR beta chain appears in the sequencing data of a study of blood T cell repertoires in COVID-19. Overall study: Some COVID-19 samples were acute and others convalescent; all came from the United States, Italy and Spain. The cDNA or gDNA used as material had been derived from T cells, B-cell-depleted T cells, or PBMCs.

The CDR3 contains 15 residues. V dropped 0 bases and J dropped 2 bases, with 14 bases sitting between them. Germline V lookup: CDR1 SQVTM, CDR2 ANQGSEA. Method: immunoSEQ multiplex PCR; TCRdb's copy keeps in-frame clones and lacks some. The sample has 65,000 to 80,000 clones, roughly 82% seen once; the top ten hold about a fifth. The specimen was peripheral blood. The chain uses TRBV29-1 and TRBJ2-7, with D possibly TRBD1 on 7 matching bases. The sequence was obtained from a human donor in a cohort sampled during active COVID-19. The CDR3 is CSVEEAEGAAYEQYF. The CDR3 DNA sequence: TGCAGCGTTGAAGAAGCGGAGGGGGCGGCCTACGAGCAGTACTTC.